The 14 T cell receptor beta chains presented below share a single source sample, sequenced in a study of blood T cell repertoires in COVID-19 (dated by TCRdb to 2020 to 2021). Library generation was performed with the immunoSEQ multiplex PCR assay. Held by TCRdb, this immuneACCESS table contains in-frame sequences only and omits some clones. Under half of the omission traces to an unresolved V gene where checked; the cause of the rest is unknown. This sample lists 150,000 to 200,000 clones; 89% were detected once. The ten largest clones add up to about 2.2% of the sample. The sequenced sample consisted of PBMCs or T cells enriched from blood (not recorded which). Source of these receptors: a woman aged 40-49 years with acute COVID-19.

The sample holds one count of this clone. The chain links TRBV11-3 to TRBJ2-3; 9 nucleotides line up with TRBD2. Trimming at V came to 2 bases and at J to 6 bases, leaving 6 bases not matched to a gene. This CDR3 is 15 amino acids long. Per the germline V gene, CDR1 is SGHNT and CDR2 is YENEEA. The chain's CDR3 is CASSLRGRASDTQYF. The CDR3 DNA follows: TGTGCCAGCAGCTTACGCGGGAGGGCCTCGGATACGCAGTATTTT.

This clone appeared once. This chain uses TRBV19 with TRBJ2-2; 7 bases agree with TRBD2. CDR3 length: 15 amino acids. The germline gives CDR1 LNHDA, CDR2 SQIVND (reference sequence). Unmatched junction bases numbered 9, after V lost 6 bases and J lost 5 bases. CDR3 region: CASSKSGIGTGELFF. The CDR3 DNA is TGTGCCAGTAGCAAAAGCGGGATAGGGACCGGGGAGCTGTTTTTT. The whole variable domain, filled in from reference TRBV19 and TRBJ2-2, reads DGGITQSPKYLFRKEGQNVTLSCEQNLNHDAMYWYRQDPGQGLRLIYYSQIVNDFQKGDIAEGYSVSREKKESFPLTVTSAQKNPTAFYLCASSKSGIGTGELFFGEGSRLTVL.

The V gene is TRBV3-1 (or the pseudogene TRBV3-2), the J gene TRBJ1-2, with D unclear. V lost 4 bases, J lost 4 bases, and 4 bases lay in between. The germline gives CDR1 LGHDT, CDR2 YNNKEL (reference sequence). The CDR3 is made up of 11 amino acids. The CDR3 region has the DNA TGTGCCAGCAGCCGCAGCTATGGCTACACCTTC. Translated: CASSRSYGYTF.

V is TRBV9 and J is TRBJ1-6; 8 bases line up with TRBD1. V was clipped by 4 bases and J by 5 bases; unmatched bases: 2. Germline-derived CDR1 and CDR2 are SGDLS and YYNGEE. This CDR3 spans 14 amino acids. Here the CDR3 DNA reads TGTGCCAGCAGCAAACAGGGGGATAATTCACCCCTCCACTTT. This encodes CASSKQGDNSPLHF.

The rearrangement uses TRBV6-5 and TRBJ2-5; D perhaps matches TRBD1 (6 bases). Germline CDR1 reads MNHEY; CDR2 reads SVGAGI. This CDR3 comprises 13 residues. Trimming left V 11 bases short and J 5 bases short, with 18 bases between. As DNA, the CDR3 is TGTGCCGCAGGACAGCACCAGCGGGAGACCCAGTACTTC. Amino acid sequence: CAAGQHQRETQYF.

This chain joins TRBV27 and TRBJ1-3; D perhaps matches TRBD1 (6 bases). Germline V gene sequence: CDR1 MNHEY, CDR2 SMNVEV (reference sequence). CDR3 length equals 16 residues. Trimming shortened V by 4 bases and J by 0 bases, and 13 bases separated the two germline ends. DNA for the CDR3: TGTGCCAGCAGTTACCGACAGGCCCCCTCTGGAAACACCATATATTTT. Translated, it gives CASSYRQAPSGNTIYF.

This chain uses TRBV11-2 with TRBJ1-2; TRBD1 is a possible D gene (5 bases). The germline V and J ends were trimmed by 2 bases and 4 bases, with 14 bases remaining between them. The CDR3 runs to 15 residues. CDR1 is SGHAT, CDR2 FQNNGV, per germline. CDR3 residues: CASSLFRAASYGYTF. The CDR3 nucleotides are TGTGCCAGCAGCTTATTCAGGGCAGCTTCCTATGGCTACACCTTC.

The chain's CDR3 is CASSPGLASLYEQYF. The CDR3 coding sequence is TGTGCCAGCAGCCCCGGACTAGCCTCCCTCTACGAGCAGTACTTC. The rearrangement joins TRBV9 to TRBJ2-7, with 8 bases identical to TRBD2. V dropped 4 bases and J dropped 3; count of bases not matched to a gene: 9. The CDR3 is 15 amino acids. Germline V gene lookup returns CDR1 SGDLS and CDR2 YYNGEE.

This clone is a singleton in its sample. V usage is TRBV7-9 and J usage is TRBJ1-5, with a weak D call TRBD1 (5 bases). CDR1 SEHNR and CDR2 FQNEAQ come from the germline V gene (reference sequence). V was clipped by 3 bases and J by 3 bases, with 9 bases between them. The CDR3 totals 14 residues. The CDR3 DNA reads TGTGCCAGCAGCTTCGACAGCTTCAATCAGCCCCAGCATTTT. It codes for CASSFDSFNQPQHF. Supplemented by reference TRBV7-9 and TRBJ1-5, the full variable domain reads DTGVSQNPRHKITKRGQNVTFRCDPISEHNRLYWYRQTLGQGPEFLTYFQNEAQLEKSRLLSDRFSAERPKGSFSTLEIQRTEQGDSAMYLCASSFDSFNQPQHFGDGTRLSIL.

The chain has TRBV28 and TRBJ1-6, with 11 bases aligning to TRBD1. There are 14 residues in the CDR3. Trimming took 7 bases from V and 9 from J; bases not matched to a gene: 5. Germline CDR1 is MDHEN and CDR2 is SYDVKM. The CDR3 spells CASTSGTGGSPLHF. CDR3 bases: TGTGCCAGCACCTCCGGGACAGGGGGTTCACCCCTCCACTTT.

This clone was recorded once. V is TRBV19 and J is TRBJ1-5, with D unresolved. This CDR3 has 15 residues. V was shortened by 2 bases and J by 0 bases, with 8 bases between the two germline ends. CDR1 is LNHDA and CDR2 is SQIVND in the germline V gene (reference sequence). Written as DNA, the CDR3 is TGTGCCAGTAGTATATACACGGGTAGCAATCAGCCCCAGCATTTT. Residues: CASSIYTGSNQPQHF.

This clone was seen a single time. The rearrangement uses TRBV19 and TRBJ1-3; 8 bases line up with TRBD1. Germline CDR1 is LNHDA and CDR2 is SQIVND (reference sequence). The CDR3 is 16 amino acids. V gave up 4 bases and J gave up 6 bases; unmatched junction bases: 11. The CDR3 sequence is CASSTQDRVNENTIYF. The CDR3 region has the DNA TGTGCCAGTAGTACCCAGGACAGGGTCAACGAAAACACCATATATTTT.

The chain links TRBV4-1 to TRBJ2-2; 9 nucleotides align to TRBD2. V gave up 4 bases and J gave up 7 bases; unmatched junction bases: 7. The germline V gene encodes CDR1 MGHRA and CDR2 YSYEKL. The CDR3 covers 15 residues. For the CDR3, the DNA is TGCGCCAGCAGCCCCCCGGCGGGGGGGAGCGGGGAGCTGTTTTTT. It is translated as CASSPPAGGSGELFF.

The chain combines TRBV5-6 with TRBJ2-5; 9 bases are a match to TRBD2. Germline V gene lookup returns CDR1 SGHDT and CDR2 YYEEEE. The CDR3 extends over 15 amino acids. The V segment lost 4 bases and the J segment 4 bases; nucleotides outside the gene matches: 8. CDR3 sequence (DNA): TGTGCCAGCAGCCGGATTAGCGGGAGTGCAGAGACCCAGTACTTC. It specifies CASSRISGSAETQYF. The whole variable domain, remainder taken from reference TRBV5-6 and TRBJ2-5, is DAGVTQSPTHLIKTRGQQVTLRCSPKSGHDTVSWYQQALGQGPQFIFQYYEEEERQRGNFPDRFSGHQFPNYSSELNVNALLLGDSALYLCASSRISGSAETQYFGPGTRLLVL.